This T cell receptor beta chain came from a study of response to subunit inactivated influenza vaccine. MiXCR, run by TCRdb on the RT-PCR reads, gives a single entry per CDR3 protein. The sample has hundreds of thousands of distinct CDR3 sequences; around 15% are singletons. Concerning this clonotype: Antigen: not known. A read error may explain this, as a much larger clone is one base away.

Findings and caveats of the study: Few additional T cells are recruited per seasonal influenza vaccination, authors suggested.

Germline V CDR1 and CDR2: MNHEY, SVGEGT. After removal of 6 bases from V and 4 bases from J, the junction contained 10 bases not matched to a gene. CDR3 length equals 15 residues. This chain uses TRBV6-2 or TRBV6-3 with TRBJ2-3, with 7 bases that match TRBD2. The clonotype was recovered from a man between 50 and 59 years old who received an inactivated influenza vaccine. The specimen comprised PBMCs from blood, sampled roughly 15 days before vaccination. In DNA form, the CDR3 reads TGTGCCAGCAGGCTTGGCGGGAGCTCCCCAGATACGCAGTATTTT. Its protein product is CASRLGGSSPDTQYF.